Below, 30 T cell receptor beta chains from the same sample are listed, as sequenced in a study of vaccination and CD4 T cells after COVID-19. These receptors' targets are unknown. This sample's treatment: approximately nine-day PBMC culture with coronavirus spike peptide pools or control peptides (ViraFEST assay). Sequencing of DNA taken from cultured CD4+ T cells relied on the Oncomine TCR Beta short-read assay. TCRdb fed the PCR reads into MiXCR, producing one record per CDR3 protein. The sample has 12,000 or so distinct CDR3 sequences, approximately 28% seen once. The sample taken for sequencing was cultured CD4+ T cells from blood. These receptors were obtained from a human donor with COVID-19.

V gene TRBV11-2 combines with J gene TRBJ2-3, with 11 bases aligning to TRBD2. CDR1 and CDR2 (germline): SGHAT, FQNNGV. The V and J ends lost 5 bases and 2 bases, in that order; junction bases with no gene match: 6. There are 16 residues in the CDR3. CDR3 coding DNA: TGTGCCAGCAGCCTTCTAGCGGGGGGAGTCACAGATACGCAGTATTTT. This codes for CASSLLAGGVTDTQYF. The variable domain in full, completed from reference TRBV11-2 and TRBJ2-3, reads EAGVAQSPRYKIIEKRQSVAFWCNPISGHATLYWYQQILGQGPKLLIQFQNNGVVDDSQLPKDRFSAERLKGVDSTLKIQPAKLEDSAVYLCASSLLAGGVTDTQYFGPGTRLTVL.

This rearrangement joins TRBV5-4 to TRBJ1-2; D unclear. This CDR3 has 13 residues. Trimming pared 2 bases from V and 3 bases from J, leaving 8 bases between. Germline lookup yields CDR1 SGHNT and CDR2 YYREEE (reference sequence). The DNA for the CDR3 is TGTGCCAGCAGCTTTCCCGGATACTATGGCTACACCTTC. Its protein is CASSFPGYYGYTF.

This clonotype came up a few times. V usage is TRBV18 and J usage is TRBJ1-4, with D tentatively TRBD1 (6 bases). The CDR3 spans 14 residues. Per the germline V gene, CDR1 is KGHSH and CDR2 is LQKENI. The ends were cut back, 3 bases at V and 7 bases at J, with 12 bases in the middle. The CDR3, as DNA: TGTGCCAGCTCACCGGGCCAGACAGGTGAAAAACTGTTTTTT. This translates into CASSPGQTGEKLFF.

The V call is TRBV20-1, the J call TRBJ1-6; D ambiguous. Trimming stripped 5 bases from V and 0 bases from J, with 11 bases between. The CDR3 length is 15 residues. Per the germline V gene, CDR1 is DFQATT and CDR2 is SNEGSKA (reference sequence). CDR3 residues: CSARDIYSYNSPLHF. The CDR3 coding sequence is TGCAGTGCTCGCGACATATACTCCTATAATTCACCCCTCCACTTT.

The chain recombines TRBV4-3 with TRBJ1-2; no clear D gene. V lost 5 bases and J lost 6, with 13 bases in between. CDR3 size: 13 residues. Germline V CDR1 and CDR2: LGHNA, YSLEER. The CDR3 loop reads CASSARLGDGYTF. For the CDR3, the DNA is TGCGCCAGCAGCGCACGCTTAGGCGATGGCTACACCTTC.

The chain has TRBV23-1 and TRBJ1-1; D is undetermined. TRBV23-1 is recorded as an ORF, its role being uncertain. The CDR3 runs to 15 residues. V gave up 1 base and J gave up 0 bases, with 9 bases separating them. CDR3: CASSQCGPMNTEAFF. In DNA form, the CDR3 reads TGCGCCAGCAGTCAATGTGGCCCGATGAACACTGAAGCTTTCTTT.

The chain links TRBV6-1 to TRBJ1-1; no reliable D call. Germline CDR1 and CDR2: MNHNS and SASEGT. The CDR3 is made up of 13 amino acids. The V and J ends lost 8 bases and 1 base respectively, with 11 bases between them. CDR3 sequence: CASARHGNTEAFF. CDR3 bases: TGTGCCAGCGCAAGACATGGGAACACTGAAGCTTTCTTT.

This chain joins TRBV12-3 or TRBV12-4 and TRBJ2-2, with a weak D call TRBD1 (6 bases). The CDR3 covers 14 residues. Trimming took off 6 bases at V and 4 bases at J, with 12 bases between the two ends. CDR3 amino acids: CASSSGQSTGELFF. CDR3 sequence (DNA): TGTGCCAGCAGCTCGGGACAATCCACCGGGGAGCTGTTTTTT.

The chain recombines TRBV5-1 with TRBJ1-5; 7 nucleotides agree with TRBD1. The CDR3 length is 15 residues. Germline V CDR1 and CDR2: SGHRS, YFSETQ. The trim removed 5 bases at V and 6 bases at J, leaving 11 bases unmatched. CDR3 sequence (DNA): TGCGCCAGCAGATCCAGGGGGAGGTACGGTCAGCCCCAGCATTTT. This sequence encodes CASRSRGRYGQPQHF.

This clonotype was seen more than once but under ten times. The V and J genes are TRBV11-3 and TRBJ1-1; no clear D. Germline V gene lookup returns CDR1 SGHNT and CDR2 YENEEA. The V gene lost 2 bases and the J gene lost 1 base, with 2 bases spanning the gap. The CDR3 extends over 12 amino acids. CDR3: CASSLQNTEAFF. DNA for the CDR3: TGTGCCAGCAGCTTACAGAACACTGAAGCTTTCTTT.

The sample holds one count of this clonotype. As DNA, the CDR3 is TGTGCCACCAGTGGCCTTGGTTGGCAGGGACTAGCGGGTTCCTACGAGCAGTACTTC. Amino acid sequence: CATSGLGWQGLAGSYEQYF. The J gene is TRBJ2-7, the V gene TRBV24-1, with 12 bases identical to TRBD2. Unmatched junction bases numbered 14, after V lost 5 bases and J lost 1 base. CDR3 length: 19 residues. CDR1 and CDR2 (germline): KGHDR, SFDVKD.

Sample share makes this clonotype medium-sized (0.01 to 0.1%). Here the CDR3 DNA reads TGTGCCAGCAGCTTATCAGGGGTTGGTGGCTACACCTTC. Translating it yields CASSLSGVGGYTF. The J gene is TRBJ1-2, the V gene TRBV7-2, with a possible D match to TRBD1 (6 bases). This CDR3 region has 13 residues. Per germline, CDR1 SGHTA and CDR2 FQGNSA. The V end was cut by 2 bases, the J end by 7 bases, with 11 bases between.

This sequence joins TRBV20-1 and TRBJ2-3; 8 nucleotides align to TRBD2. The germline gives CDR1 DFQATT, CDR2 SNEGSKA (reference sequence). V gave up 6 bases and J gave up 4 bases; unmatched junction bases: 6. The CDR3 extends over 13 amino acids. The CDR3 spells CSASSGGADTQYF. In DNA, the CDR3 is TGCAGTGCATCGAGCGGGGGTGCAGATACGCAGTATTTT.

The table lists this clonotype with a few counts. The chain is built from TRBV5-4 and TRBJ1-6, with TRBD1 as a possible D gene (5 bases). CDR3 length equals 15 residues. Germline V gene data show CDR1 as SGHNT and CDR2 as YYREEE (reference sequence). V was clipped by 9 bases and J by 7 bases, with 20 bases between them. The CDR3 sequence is CATAHQQGSNSPLHF. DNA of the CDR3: TGTGCCACCGCCCACCAGCAGGGCTCAAATTCACCCCTCCACTTT. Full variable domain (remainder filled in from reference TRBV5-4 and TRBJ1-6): ETGVTQSPTHLIKTRGQQVTLRCSSQSGHNTVSWYQQALGQGPQFIFQYYREEENGRGNFPPRFSGLQFPNYSSELNVNALELDDSALYLCATAHQQGSNSPLHFGNGTRLTVT.

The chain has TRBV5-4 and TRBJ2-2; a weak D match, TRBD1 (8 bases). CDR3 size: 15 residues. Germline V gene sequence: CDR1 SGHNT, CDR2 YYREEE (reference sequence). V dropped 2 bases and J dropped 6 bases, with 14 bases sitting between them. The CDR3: CASSFLTGGAGELFF. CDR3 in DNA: TGTGCCAGCAGCTTCCTAACAGGGGGGGCCGGGGAGCTGTTTTTT.

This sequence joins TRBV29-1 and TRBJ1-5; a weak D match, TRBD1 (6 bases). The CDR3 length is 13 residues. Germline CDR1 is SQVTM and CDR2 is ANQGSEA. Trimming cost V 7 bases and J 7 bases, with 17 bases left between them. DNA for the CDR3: TGCAGCGCACAGACAGGTAGAGGCCAGCCCCAGCATTTT. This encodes CSAQTGRGQPQHF.

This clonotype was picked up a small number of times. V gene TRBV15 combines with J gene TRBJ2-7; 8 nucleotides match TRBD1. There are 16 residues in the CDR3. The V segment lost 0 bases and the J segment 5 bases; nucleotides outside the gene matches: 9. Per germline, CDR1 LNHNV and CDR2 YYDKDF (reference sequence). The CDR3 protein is CATSRDRAGGFDEQYF. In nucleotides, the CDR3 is TGTGCCACCAGCAGAGATCGGGCAGGGGGCTTTGACGAGCAGTACTTC.

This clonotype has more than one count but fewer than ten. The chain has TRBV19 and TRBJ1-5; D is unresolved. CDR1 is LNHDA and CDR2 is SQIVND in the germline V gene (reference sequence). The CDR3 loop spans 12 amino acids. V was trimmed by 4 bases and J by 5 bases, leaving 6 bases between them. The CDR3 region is CASSKVDQPQHF. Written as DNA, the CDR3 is TGTGCCAGTAGTAAGGTCGATCAGCCCCAGCATTTT.

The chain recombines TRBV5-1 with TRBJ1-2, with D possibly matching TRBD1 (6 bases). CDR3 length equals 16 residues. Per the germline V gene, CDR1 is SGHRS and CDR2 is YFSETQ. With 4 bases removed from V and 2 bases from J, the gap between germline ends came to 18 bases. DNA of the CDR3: TGCGCCAGCAGCCAGATACCACTTCAGGGGAACTATGGCTACACCTTC. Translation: CASSQIPLQGNYGYTF. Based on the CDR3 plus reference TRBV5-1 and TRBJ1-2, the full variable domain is KAGVTQTPRYLIKTRGQQVTLSCSPISGHRSVSWYQQTPGQGLQFLFEYFSETQRNKGNFPGRFSGRQFSNSRSEMNVSTLELGDSALYLCASSQIPLQGNYGYTFGSGTRLTVV.

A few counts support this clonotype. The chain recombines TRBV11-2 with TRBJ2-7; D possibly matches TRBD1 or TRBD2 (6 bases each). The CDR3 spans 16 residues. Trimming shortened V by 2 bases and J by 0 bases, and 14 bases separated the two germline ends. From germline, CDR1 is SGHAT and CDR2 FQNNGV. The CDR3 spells CASSLRGDRSSYEQYF. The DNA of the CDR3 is TGTGCCAGCAGCTTAAGGGGGGACCGAAGCTCCTACGAGCAGTACTTC.

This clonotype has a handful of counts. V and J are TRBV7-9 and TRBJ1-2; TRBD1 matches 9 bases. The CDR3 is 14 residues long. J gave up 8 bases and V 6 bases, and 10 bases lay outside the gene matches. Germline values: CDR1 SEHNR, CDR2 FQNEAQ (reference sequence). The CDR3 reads CASRTGTGIDGYTF. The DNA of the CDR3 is TGTGCCAGCAGAACCGGGACAGGGATAGACGGCTACACCTTC.

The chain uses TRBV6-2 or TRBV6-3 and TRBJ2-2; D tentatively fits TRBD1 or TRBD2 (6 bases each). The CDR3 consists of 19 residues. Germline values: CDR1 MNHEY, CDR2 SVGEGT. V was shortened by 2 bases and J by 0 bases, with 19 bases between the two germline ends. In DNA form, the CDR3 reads TGTGCCAGCAGTTACACAAGAAACGTCGGGGGCGCGAACACCGGGGAGCTGTTTTTT. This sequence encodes CASSYTRNVGGANTGELFF.

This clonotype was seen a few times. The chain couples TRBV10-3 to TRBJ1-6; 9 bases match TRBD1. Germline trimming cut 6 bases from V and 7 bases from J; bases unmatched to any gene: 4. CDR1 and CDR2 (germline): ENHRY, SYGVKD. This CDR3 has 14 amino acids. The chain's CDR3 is CAISPTGGNSPLHF. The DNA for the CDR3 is TGTGCCATCAGCCCGACAGGGGGGAATTCACCCCTCCACTTT.

DNA for the CDR3: TGCAGCGTTGACCCGGGACAGGGAGGCTACACCTTC. It translates to CSVDPGQGGYTF. V and J are TRBV29-1 and TRBJ1-2; 9 bases fit TRBD1. V lost 3 bases to trimming and J lost 8 bases; unmatched junction nucleotides: 4. This CDR3 has 12 amino acids. The V gene's germline CDR1 is SQVTM and CDR2 ANQGSEA.

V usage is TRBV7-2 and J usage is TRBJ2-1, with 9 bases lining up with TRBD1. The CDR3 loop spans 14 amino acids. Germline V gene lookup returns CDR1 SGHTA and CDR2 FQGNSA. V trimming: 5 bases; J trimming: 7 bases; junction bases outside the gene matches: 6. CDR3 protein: CASSPRDRENEQFF. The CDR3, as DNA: TGTGCCAGCAGCCCCCGGGACAGGGAAAATGAGCAGTTCTTC.

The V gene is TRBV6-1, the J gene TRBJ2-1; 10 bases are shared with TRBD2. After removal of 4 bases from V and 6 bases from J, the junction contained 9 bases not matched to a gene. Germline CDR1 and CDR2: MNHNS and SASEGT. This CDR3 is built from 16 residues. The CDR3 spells CASSAGSGGRANEQFF. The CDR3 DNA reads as TGTGCCAGCAGTGCGGGTAGCGGGGGGCGGGCCAATGAGCAGTTCTTC.

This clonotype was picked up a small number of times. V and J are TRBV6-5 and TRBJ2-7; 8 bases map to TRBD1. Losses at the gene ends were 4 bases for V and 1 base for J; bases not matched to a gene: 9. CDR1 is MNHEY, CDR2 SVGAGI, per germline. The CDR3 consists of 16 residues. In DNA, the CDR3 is TGTGCCAGCAGTTTCCTTCGGACAGGGACGTCCTACGAGCAGTACTTC. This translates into CASSFLRTGTSYEQYF.

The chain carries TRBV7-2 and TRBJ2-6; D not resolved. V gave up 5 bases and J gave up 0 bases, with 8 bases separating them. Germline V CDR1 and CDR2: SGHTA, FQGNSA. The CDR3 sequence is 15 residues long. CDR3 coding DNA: TGTGCCAGCAGCCTAGATTACTCTGGGGCCAACGTCCTGACTTTC. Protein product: CASSLDYSGANVLTF.

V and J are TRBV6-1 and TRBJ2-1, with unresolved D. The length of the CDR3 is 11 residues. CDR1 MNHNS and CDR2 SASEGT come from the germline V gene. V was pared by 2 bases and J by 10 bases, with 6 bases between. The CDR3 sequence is CASSEIWEQFF. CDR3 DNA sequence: TGTGCCAGCAGTGAAATCTGGGAGCAGTTCTTC.

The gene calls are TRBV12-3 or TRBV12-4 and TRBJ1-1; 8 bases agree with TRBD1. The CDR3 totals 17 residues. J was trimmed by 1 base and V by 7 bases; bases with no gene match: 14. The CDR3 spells CASILGGQGRENTEAFF. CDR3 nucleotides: TGTGCCAGCATCCTCGGTGGACAGGGAAGGGAGAACACTGAAGCTTTCTTT.